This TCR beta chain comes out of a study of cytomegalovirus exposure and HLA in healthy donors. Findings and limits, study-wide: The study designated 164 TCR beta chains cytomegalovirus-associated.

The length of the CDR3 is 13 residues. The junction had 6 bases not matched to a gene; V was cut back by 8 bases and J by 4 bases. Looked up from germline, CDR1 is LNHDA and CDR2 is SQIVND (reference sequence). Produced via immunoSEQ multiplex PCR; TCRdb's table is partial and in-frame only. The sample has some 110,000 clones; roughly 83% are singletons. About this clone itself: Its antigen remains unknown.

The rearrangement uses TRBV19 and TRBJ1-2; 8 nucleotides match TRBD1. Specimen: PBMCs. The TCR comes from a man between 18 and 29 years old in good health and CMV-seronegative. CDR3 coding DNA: TGTGCCAGTCTAGACAGGGGTGGCTATGGCTACACCTTC. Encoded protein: CASLDRGGYGYTF. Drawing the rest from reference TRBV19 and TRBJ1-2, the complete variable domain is DGGITQSPKYLFRKEGQNVTLSCEQNLNHDAMYWYRQDPGQGLRLIYYSQIVNDFQKGDIAEGYSVSREKKESFPLTVTSAQKNPTAFYLCASLDRGGYGYTFGSGTRLTVV.